This T cell receptor (beta chain) was sequenced for a study of blood T cell repertoires in COVID-19 (dated by TCRdb to the early 2020s). With respect to the entire study: Samples covering the acute and convalescent phases of COVID-19 were provided by collaborators in the United States, Italy and Spain. A de-identified subject ID, COVID-19 status, age in years and sex were almost always included in the sample metadata. The prospective study material was composed of cDNA or gDNA derived from T cells, B-cell-depleted T cells, or PBMCs. The repertoires were released in a freely available public database intended as a resource for research on the immune response to SARS-CoV-2. Samples came from the ongoing ImmuneRACE study (first 160 participants) plus 1,254 subjects from 6 global collaborators. Where HLA class I and class II types were available, the types were taken from metadata supplied by the sample provider, not from assay-based typing. Subjects who had been exposed to COVID-19, were actively infected with it, or had recovered from it provided the deeply sampled blood TCRbeta repertoires that made up the dataset. Paper-wide results and their limitations: How much clinical and demographic metadata was included differed by source and by participant, and the metadata was provided uncurated.

As for this clone: This clone's antigen is unknown. Base qualities are not provided; no much larger clone lies one nucleotide away.

The immunoSEQ Assay, a bias-controlled multiplex PCR, was used to amplify TCRbeta CDR3 regions from genomic DNA. In the source study's methods: Within the assay, amplification of reference gene primers was used to estimate how many nucleated cells each sample contained. Sequence reads were collapsed and filtered to measure the absolute abundance of every unique TCRbeta CDR3 rearrangement. For each sample, productive Simpson clonality was calculated as the square root of Simpson's diversity index across productive rearrangements. Not all clones reach the TCRdb copy of this immuneACCESS table, which keeps in-frame sequences only. Checked studies attribute under half of the gap to unresolved V genes and leave the rest unexplained. V and J calls and clone size are as listed in that table; D and trimming were resolved from the DNA. This sample comprises 200,000 to 250,000 clones, 85% to 90% of them detected only once. Of the sample, less than 3.5% is held by the ten largest clones.

One collaborating source in Seattle enrolled patients during active infection and followed them longitudinally through the course of disease. Each collaborating institution followed its own protocols to collect whole blood in K2EDTA tubes. For TCRbeta analysis, collaborators shipped samples as frozen whole blood, isolated PBMCs, or DNA extracted from either of those sample types. The CDR3 covers 16 residues, taking in both the cysteine and the phenylalanine. Here the CDR3 DNA is all that survives: 48 bases in frame from base 1. CDR1 and CDR2 are read off the germline V gene as MDHEN and SYDVKM. V trim: 6 bases; J trim: 6 bases; unmatched bases: 6.

Specimen: peripheral blood. The TCR was taken from a man aged 25 to 40 with COVID-19, enrolled during active disease. The chain employs TRBV28 and TRBJ2-2; 14 bases in the middle match TRBD2. The CDR3 region has the sequence CASRGGLAGDAGELFF. The bases are TGTGCCAGCAGGGGGGGACTAGCGGGAGATGCCGGGGAGCTGTTTTTT. The full variable domain, completed from the reference TRBV28 and TRBJ2-2 proteins outside the CDR3, reads DVKVTQSSRYLVKRTGEKVFLECVQDMDHENMFWYRQDPGLGLRLIYFSYDVKMKEKGDIPEGYSVSREKKERFSLILESASTNQTSMYLCASRGGLAGDAGELFFGEGSRLTVL.